This T cell receptor (beta chain) was captured in a study of cytomegalovirus exposure and HLA in healthy donors. Germline loops: CDR1 MDHEN, CDR2 SYDVKM. The CDR3 is 17 residues long. After removal of 7 bases from V and 7 bases from J, the junction contained 16 bases not matched to a gene. Both 60 Vbeta primers and 13 Jbeta primers went into the PCR. TCRdb's table, derived via immunoSEQ multiplex PCR, lists solely in-frame clones and lacks some. In the table there are fewer than 150,000 clones, roughly four fifths of which are singletons. About this clone itself: What it binds is unknown.

The study's findings and limits: Upon later analysis, TCR association rates were observed to vary by HLA locus, being highest for DRB1 and lowest for HLA-C. A later analysis linked a missense variant in DCLRE1C to the trimming of TCR beta V and J genes. There was a cluster of highly shared sequence variants that was likely a sequencing artifact. The study listed some 160 cytomegalovirus-associated TCR beta chains.

This chain uses TRBV28 with TRBJ1-2, with 12 nucleotides matching TRBD1. Input material: PBMCs. This clonotype originated in a man in his forties or fifties in good health and CMV-seropositive. This chain's CDR3 is CASMIGGTGGATGGYTF. The CDR3 nucleotides are TGTGCCAGCATGATAGGTGGGACAGGGGGCGCTACGGGTGGCTACACCTTC.